The sequence of this TCR beta chain was determined in a study of T cell repertoires in cytomegalovirus infection. Unmatched junction bases numbered 0, after V lost 0 bases and J lost 4 bases. Germline assignment: CDR1 SGHTA and CDR2 FQGNSA. The CDR3 sequence is 15 residues long. This clonotype was recorded at least ten times. Antigen specificity is unknown. TCRdb ran MiXCR on the reads and lists one entry per CDR3 protein. The sample lists tens of thousands of distinct CDR3 sequences; 15% to 25% were seen once. The TCR comes from a human donor in good health (CMV status not recorded). Some clones in this sample may be carry-over from other donors' samples. The source was CD8+ T cells from cultured PBMCs, collected from culture after CMV antigen stimulation. This sequence joins TRBV7-2 and TRBJ2-2; 9 bases map to TRBD2. CDR3 amino acids: CASSLASGGTGELFF. The CDR3 nucleotides are TGTGCCAGCAGCTTAGCTAGCGGGGGCACCGGGGAGCTGTTTTTT.